This T cell receptor beta chain is from a study of beta chain features in type 1 diabetes. V gave up 3 bases and J gave up 7 bases, with 17 bases separating them. The CDR3 consists of 15 residues. CDR1 and CDR2 from the germline V gene are SGHTS and YDEGEE. Sequencing targeted expressed TCRB transcripts, as all isolated RNA had been reverse transcribed. Profiling relied on immunoSEQ multiplex PCR, and the TCRdb table lists in-frame clones only, not all of them. The sample yields 350,000 to 450,000 clones, about 15% seen once. Sequencing input: naive CD4+ T cells from blood. This TCR was sampled from a woman between 18 and 30 years old in good health. This chain links TRBV5-8 with TRBJ2-1, with D tentatively TRBD1 (6 bases). CDR3 nucleotides: TGTGCCAGCAGCTCAGGGACATTTACGGGTAATGAGCAGTTCTTC. Residues: CASSSGTFTGNEQFF.